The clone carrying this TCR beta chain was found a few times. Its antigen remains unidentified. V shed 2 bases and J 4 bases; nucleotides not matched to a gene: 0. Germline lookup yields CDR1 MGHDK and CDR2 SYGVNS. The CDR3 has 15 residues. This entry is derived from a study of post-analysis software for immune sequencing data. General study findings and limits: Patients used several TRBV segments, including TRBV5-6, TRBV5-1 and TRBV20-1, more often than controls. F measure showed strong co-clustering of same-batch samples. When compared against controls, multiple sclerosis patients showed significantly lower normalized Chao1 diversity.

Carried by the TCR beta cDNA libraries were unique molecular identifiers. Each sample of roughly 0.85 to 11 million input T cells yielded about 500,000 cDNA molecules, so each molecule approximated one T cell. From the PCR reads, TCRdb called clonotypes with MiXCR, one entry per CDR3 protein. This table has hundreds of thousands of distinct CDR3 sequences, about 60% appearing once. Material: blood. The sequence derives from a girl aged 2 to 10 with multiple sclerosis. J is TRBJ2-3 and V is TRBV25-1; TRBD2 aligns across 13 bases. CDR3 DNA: TGTGCCAGCAGTGAAACTAGCGGGGGGGCAGATACGCAGTATTTT. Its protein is CASSETSGGADTQYF.